This T cell receptor (beta chain) was obtained from a study of blood T cell repertoires in COVID-19. Trimming shortened V by 3 bases and J by 0 bases, and 23 bases separated the two germline ends. The CDR3 is 19 residues long. From germline, CDR1 is LGHDT and CDR2 YNNKEL (reference sequence). TCRdb keeps only in-frame clones here, not all; method: immunoSEQ multiplex PCR. Of more than 85,000 clones listed, roughly 76% are singletons. The receptor's source is a woman aged 65 to 85 with acute or convalescent COVID-19. The V and J genes are TRBV3-1 (or the pseudogene TRBV3-2) and TRBJ1-2, with D possibly matching TRBD1 (6 bases). The sequencing sample was made of peripheral blood. CDR3 bases: TGTGCCAGCAGCCAGAGCCGTCCAGGGACACTCCTAGCTAACTATGGCTACACCTTC. Residues: CASSQSRPGTLLANYGYTF.